The next 24 T cell receptor beta chains were all read from a single sample in a study of T cells in Graves' hyperthyroidism and ophthalmopathy. Authors of the study amplified TCR beta CDR3 regions from RNA transcripts. The primer set for the first-round RT-PCR of the TCR CDR3 was HTBI. One entry per CDR3 protein results from TCRdb running MiXCR on the multiplex PCR reads. The table lists over 400,000 distinct CDR3 sequences, roughly 15% of them singletons, with about 13% in the top ten. What was sequenced was blood. The receptors shown here come from a man younger than 30 with Graves' ophthalmopathy.

The chain employs TRBV19 and TRBJ1-2, with D tentatively TRBD1 (5 bases). This CDR3 has 14 residues. V gave up 3 bases and J gave up 4 bases, with 12 bases separating them. Germline V lookup: CDR1 LNHDA, CDR2 SQIVND (reference sequence). The CDR3 nucleotides are TGTGCCAGTAGTATGGACCACAGGTTCTATGGCTACACCTTC. Translating gives CASSMDHRFYGYTF.

This clonotype was counted ten times or more. The genes are TRBV6-1 and TRBJ1-6; D gene ambiguous. This CDR3 has 16 residues. CDR1 is MNHNS, CDR2 SASEGT, per germline. V was clipped by 4 bases and J by 6 bases, with 16 bases between them. The chain's CDR3 is CASSALRTVSNSPLHF. The CDR3 bases are TGTGCCAGCAGTGCCTTAAGGACCGTTTCTAATTCACCCCTCCACTTT.

With regard to this clonotype: This may stem from a read error, because a much larger clone lies one nucleotide away. The rearrangement links TRBV11-3 to TRBJ2-1; TRBD1 matches at 11 bases. The CDR3 runs to 14 residues. The trim removed 5 bases at V and 9 bases at J, leaving 6 bases unmatched. Germline lookup yields CDR1 SGHNT and CDR2 YENEEA. The CDR3 coding sequence is TGTGCCAGCAGCCGGGACAGGGGGGGCAGTGAGCAGTTCTTC. Amino acids: CASSRDRGGSEQFF.

At least ten counts were recorded for this clonotype. The chain combines TRBV20-1 with TRBJ2-2; tentative D call: TRBD2 (7 bases). The length of the CDR3 is 15 residues. From germline, CDR1 is DFQATT and CDR2 SNEGSKA (reference sequence). Trimming took 1 base from V and 3 from J, leaving 12 bases between them. The CDR3 sequence is CSARGAGADTGELFF. The CDR3 DNA follows: TGCAGTGCTAGAGGGGCGGGGGCGGACACCGGGGAGCTGTTTTTT.

This clonotype was detected ten times or more. This chain uses TRBV10-3 with TRBJ2-2; weak D call: TRBD1 (6 bases). Trimming stripped 11 bases from V and 5 bases from J, with 18 bases between. This CDR3 has 14 amino acids. Germline CDR1 ENHRY, CDR2 SYGVKD. The CDR3 sequence: CALGRGEGTGELFF. In nucleotides, the CDR3 is TGTGCCCTTGGCAGGGGCGAGGGTACCGGGGAGCTGTTTTTT.

The chain combines TRBV4-1 with TRBJ2-5; D unresolved. Between the trimmed V and J ends, which lost 2 bases and 5 bases, there was a span of 3 bases. The CDR3 sequence is 11 residues long. Germline-derived CDR1 and CDR2 are MGHRA and YSYEKL. The chain's CDR3 is CASSQFETQYF. CDR3 DNA sequence: TGCGCCAGCAGCCAATTCGAGACCCAGTACTTC.

This clonotype appeared many times. The DNA of the CDR3 is TGTGCCAGCAGCCCCCTAGCGGGCGGGTCAGATACGCAGTATTTT. Translation: CASSPLAGGSDTQYF. The genes are TRBV7-8 and TRBJ2-3; 8 bases are shared with TRBD2. Trimming took 5 bases from V and 4 from J; bases not matched to a gene: 8. Germline loops: CDR1 SGHVS, CDR2 FQNEAQ. CDR3 length: 15 amino acids.

This clonotype was observed many times. This chain uses TRBV2 with TRBJ2-1, with 8 bases aligning to TRBD2. The V segment lost 4 bases and the J segment 7 bases; nucleotides outside the gene matches: 6. Germline V gene sequence: CDR1 SNHLY, CDR2 FYNNEI. The CDR3 has 14 residues. The CDR3 sequence: CASSVSGGDNEQFF. The CDR3 DNA reads TGTGCCAGCAGTGTAAGCGGGGGAGATAATGAGCAGTTCTTC.

This clonotype was detected a few times. The rearrangement uses TRBV24-1 and TRBJ2-7, with TRBD2 matching 9 bases. V lost 11 bases, J lost 0 bases, and 10 bases stayed unmatched. Germline CDR1 and CDR2: KGHDR and SFDVKD. The CDR3 extends over 15 amino acids. The CDR3 reads CAIGPGLANSYEQYF. CDR3 sequence (DNA): TGTGCCATCGGACCTGGACTAGCGAACTCCTACGAGCAGTACTTC.

The table lists this clonotype with many counts. The chain recombines TRBV5-5 with TRBJ1-1; 10 nucleotides agree with TRBD1. CDR1 and CDR2 (germline): SGHKS, YYEKEE (reference sequence). The CDR3 has 15 residues. The V segment lost 6 bases and the J segment 0 bases; nucleotides outside the gene matches: 5. CDR3 amino acids: CASTSGTGVNTEAFF. CDR3 nucleotides: TGTGCCAGCACCTCTGGGACAGGGGTGAACACTGAAGCTTTCTTT.

This clonotype occurred many times. The genes are TRBV28 and TRBJ2-3, with D tentatively TRBD1 (5 bases). Looked up from germline, CDR1 is MDHEN and CDR2 is SYDVKM. The CDR3 has 15 amino acids. Trimming left V 5 bases short and J 0 bases short, with 12 bases between. The chain's CDR3 is CASSTSDTSTDTQYF. In DNA, the CDR3 is TGTGCCAGCAGTACCTCGGACACCAGCACAGATACGCAGTATTTT.

This clonotype came up many times. V and J are TRBV7-9 and TRBJ1-1; 7 positions agree with TRBD1. The trim removed 2 bases at V and 3 bases at J, leaving 3 bases unmatched. The CDR3 is 14 amino acids. Germline CDR1 SEHNR, CDR2 FQNEAQ (reference sequence). The CDR3 coding sequence is TGTGCCAGCAGCTTACAGGGGGAACACACTGAAGCTTTCTTT. Translating it yields CASSLQGEHTEAFF.

This clonotype has more than one count but fewer than ten. The rearrangement uses TRBV20-1 and TRBJ1-6; D remains ambiguous. From germline, CDR1 is DFQATT and CDR2 SNEGSKA (reference sequence). V gave up 0 bases and J gave up 9 bases, with 15 bases separating them. The CDR3 loop spans 15 amino acids. CDR3 bases: TGCAGTGCTAGAGATCAGATGGCTCTGACTTCACCCCTCCACTTT. Its protein product is CSARDQMALTSPLHF.

This clonotype was counted many times. This chain uses TRBV3-1 with TRBJ1-1, with TRBD1 as a possible D gene (6 bases). The germline CDR1 and CDR2 sequences are LGHDT and YNNKEL (reference sequence). There are 15 residues in the CDR3. The V end was cut by 1 base, the J end by 10 bases, with 19 bases between. CDR3 coding DNA: TGTGCCAGCAGCCAAGTTCCGGACAGTACCAGAGGAGCTTTCTTT. Translated, it gives CASSQVPDSTRGAFF.

Remarks on this clonotype: A clone one base away is much larger, so this may be a read error. This chain links TRBV20-1 with TRBJ2-1, with D maybe TRBD2 (5 bases). The germline V gene has CDR1 DFQATT and CDR2 SNEGSKA (reference sequence). The CDR3 extends over 12 amino acids. The CDR3 here is CRARVSRGEQFF. Written as DNA, the CDR3 is TGCCGTGCTAGAGTTTCACGGGGAGAGCAGTTCTTC.

This clonotype was recorded at least ten times. The chain combines TRBV20-1 with TRBJ1-5, with 7 bases that match TRBD1. The CDR3 is 14 residues long. Germline V gene lookup returns CDR1 DFQATT and CDR2 SNEGSKA (reference sequence). Losses at the gene ends were 5 bases for V and 7 bases for J; bases not matched to a gene: 11. CDR3 in DNA: TGCAGTGCTGACAGACAGGGCTTTGGCCAGCCCCAGCATTTT. Its translation: CSADRQGFGQPQHF.

In this sample, this clonotype turned up a few times. A single base separates this from a much larger clone, so it may be a read error. This chain uses TRBV2 with TRBJ2-1; the match to TRBD2 covers 10 bases. The germline CDR1 and CDR2 sequences are SNHLY and FYNNEI. The CDR3 totals 16 residues. The CDR3 sequence is CAGSEASGGPWNEQFF. The CDR3 DNA is TGTGCCGGCAGTGAGGCTAGCGGGGGCCCTTGGAATGAGCAGTTCTTC.

There are many counts of this clonotype. The chain recombines TRBV6-6 with TRBJ1-2; the D gene is possibly TRBD1 (6 bases). Germline CDR1 MNHNY, CDR2 SVGAGI (reference sequence). The CDR3 loop spans 13 amino acids. V lost 2 bases to trimming and J lost 6 bases, with 10 bases between them. DNA of the CDR3: TGTGCCAGCAGTTACGAGCAGGGGAATGGCTACACCTTC. Protein sequence: CASSYEQGNGYTF.

The chain couples TRBV3-1 to TRBJ2-5, with 10 positions matching TRBD1. Unmatched junction bases numbered 3, after V lost 0 bases and J lost 5 bases. Germline CDR1 LGHDT, CDR2 YNNKEL (reference sequence). The CDR3 runs to 15 residues. Here the CDR3 DNA reads TGTGCCAGCAGCCAAGACAGGACAGGGGGGGAGACCCAGTACTTC. Its protein product is CASSQDRTGGETQYF.

The V call is TRBV5-1, the J call TRBJ2-7, with TRBD2 matching over 11 bases. CDR1 is SGHRS, CDR2 YFSETQ, per germline. J gave up 0 bases and V 5 bases, and 4 bases lay outside the gene matches. The CDR3 has 15 amino acids. The DNA of the CDR3 is TGCGCCAGCAGAATGGGACTAGCGGACTCCTACGAGCAGTACTTC. This codes for CASRMGLADSYEQYF.

This clonotype was seen many times. This chain joins TRBV27 and TRBJ2-7; D is perhaps TRBD2 (5 bases). Germline-derived CDR1 and CDR2 are MNHEY and SMNVEV (reference sequence). The CDR3 runs to 13 residues. The V end lost 4 bases, the J end lost 5 bases, and 12 bases lay between the germline ends. The CDR3 nucleotides read TGTGCCAGCAGTTGGGCCCGGGGTAACGAGCAGTACTTC. Protein product: CASSWARGNEQYF.

As regards this clonotype: This may come from a read error, since a much larger clone is one base off. The CDR3 region has the DNA TGTGCCACCAGCAGAACGACTAGCGGGGGGAATGAGCAGTACTTC. Amino acid sequence: CATSRTTSGGNEQYF. The J gene is TRBJ2-1, the V gene TRBV15, with 13 bases identical to TRBD2. Matching the DNA end better, TRBJ2-7 makes the J call doubtful. CDR3 length equals 15 residues. Germline V lookup: CDR1 LNHNV, CDR2 YYDKDF (reference sequence).

The table lists this clonotype with many counts. The chain links TRBV2 to TRBJ1-5; 11 bases agree with TRBD1. The ends lost 7 bases at V and 7 bases at J; junction bases unmatched: 6. This CDR3 contains 14 residues. Per germline, CDR1 SNHLY and CDR2 FYNNEI. For the CDR3, the DNA is TGTGCCAGCACCGGGACAGGGGGTTTGCAGCCCCAGCATTTT. Its translation is CASTGTGGLQPQHF.

This clonotype was detected many times. The chain combines TRBV20-1 with TRBJ2-1; 10 bases align to TRBD2. The junction had 5 bases not matched to a gene; V was cut back by 6 bases and J by 3 bases. Per the germline V gene, CDR1 is DFQATT and CDR2 is SNEGSKA (reference sequence). The CDR3 is 14 amino acids. The CDR3 here is CSATAGGLYNEQFF. The CDR3 DNA follows: TGCAGTGCCACAGCGGGGGGGCTCTACAATGAGCAGTTCTTC.